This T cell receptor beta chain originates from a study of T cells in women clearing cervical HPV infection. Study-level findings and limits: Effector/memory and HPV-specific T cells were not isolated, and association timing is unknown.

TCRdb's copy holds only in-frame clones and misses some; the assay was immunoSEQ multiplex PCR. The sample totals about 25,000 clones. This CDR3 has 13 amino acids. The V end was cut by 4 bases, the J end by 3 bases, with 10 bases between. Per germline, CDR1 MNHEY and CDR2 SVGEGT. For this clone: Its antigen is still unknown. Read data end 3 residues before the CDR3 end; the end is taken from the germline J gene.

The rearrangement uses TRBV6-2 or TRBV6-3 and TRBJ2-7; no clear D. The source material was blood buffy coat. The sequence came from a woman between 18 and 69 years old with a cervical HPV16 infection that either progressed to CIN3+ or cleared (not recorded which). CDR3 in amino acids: CASSSRLNYEQYF. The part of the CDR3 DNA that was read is TGTGCCAGCAGTTCACGACTGAACTACGAG.